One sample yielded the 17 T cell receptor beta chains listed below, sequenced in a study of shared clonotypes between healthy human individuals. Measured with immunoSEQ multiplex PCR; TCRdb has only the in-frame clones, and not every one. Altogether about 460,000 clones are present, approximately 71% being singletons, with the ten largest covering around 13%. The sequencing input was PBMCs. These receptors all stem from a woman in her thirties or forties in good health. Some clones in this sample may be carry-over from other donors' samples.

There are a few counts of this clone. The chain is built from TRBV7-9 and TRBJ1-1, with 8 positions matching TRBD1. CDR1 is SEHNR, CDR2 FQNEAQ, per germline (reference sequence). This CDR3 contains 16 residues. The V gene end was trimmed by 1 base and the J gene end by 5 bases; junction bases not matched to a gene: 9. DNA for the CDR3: TGTGCCAGCAGCTTAGGCCAGGGGGCAGGGGAGACTGAAGCTTTCTTT. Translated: CASSLGQGAGETEAFF.

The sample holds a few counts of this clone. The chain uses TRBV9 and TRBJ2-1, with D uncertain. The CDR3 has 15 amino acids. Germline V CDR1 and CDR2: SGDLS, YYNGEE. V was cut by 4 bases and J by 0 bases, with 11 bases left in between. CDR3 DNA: TGTGCCAGCAGCCCCACGGAGAGCTCCTACAATGAGCAGTTCTTC. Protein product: CASSPTESSYNEQFF.

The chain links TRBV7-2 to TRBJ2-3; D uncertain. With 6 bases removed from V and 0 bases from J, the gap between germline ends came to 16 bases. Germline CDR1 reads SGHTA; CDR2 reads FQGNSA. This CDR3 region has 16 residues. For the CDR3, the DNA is TGTGCCAGCAGGAGCAGAACCCAACTTAGCACAGATACGCAGTATTTT. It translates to CASRSRTQLSTDTQYF.

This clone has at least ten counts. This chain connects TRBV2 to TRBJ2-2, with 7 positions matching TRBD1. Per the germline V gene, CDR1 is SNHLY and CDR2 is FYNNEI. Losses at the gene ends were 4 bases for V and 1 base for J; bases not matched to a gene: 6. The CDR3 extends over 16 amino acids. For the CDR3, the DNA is TGTGCCAGCAGTGCTCTGGGACAGAAGAACACCGGGGAGCTGTTTTTT. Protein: CASSALGQKNTGELFF.

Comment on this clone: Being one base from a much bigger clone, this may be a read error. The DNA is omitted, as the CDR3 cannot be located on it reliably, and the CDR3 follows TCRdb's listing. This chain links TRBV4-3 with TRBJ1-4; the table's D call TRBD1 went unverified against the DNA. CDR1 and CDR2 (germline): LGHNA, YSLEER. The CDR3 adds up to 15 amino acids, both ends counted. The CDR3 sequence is CASSPVGTGNEKPFF.

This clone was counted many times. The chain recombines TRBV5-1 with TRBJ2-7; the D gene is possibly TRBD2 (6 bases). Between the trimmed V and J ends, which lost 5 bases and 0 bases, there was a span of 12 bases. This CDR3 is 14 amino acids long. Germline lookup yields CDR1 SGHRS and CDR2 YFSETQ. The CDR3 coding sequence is TGCGCCAGCAGAGGTGATAGCGGCTCCTACGAGCAGTACTTC. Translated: CASRGDSGSYEQYF.

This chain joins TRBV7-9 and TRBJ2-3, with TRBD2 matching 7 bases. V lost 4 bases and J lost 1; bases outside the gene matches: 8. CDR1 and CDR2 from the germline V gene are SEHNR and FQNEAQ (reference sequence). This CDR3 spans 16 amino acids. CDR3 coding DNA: TGTGCCAGCAGCTGGGGGGGGACGCCAGGCACAGATACGCAGTATTTT. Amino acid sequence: CASSWGGTPGTDTQYF.

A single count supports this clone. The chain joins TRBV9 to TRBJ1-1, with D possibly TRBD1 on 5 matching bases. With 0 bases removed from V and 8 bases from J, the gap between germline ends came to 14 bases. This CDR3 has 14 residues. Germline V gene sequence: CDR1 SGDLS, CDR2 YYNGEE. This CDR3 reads CASSVGGAALEAFF. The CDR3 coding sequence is TGTGCCAGCAGCGTAGGAGGGGCCGCGTTAGAAGCTTTCTTT.

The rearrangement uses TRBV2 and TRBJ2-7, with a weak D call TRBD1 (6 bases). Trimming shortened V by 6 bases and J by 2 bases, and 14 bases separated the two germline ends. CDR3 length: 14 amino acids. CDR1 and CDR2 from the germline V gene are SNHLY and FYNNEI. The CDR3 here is CASRVRQETYEQYF. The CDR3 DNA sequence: TGTGCCAGCAGGGTGAGACAGGAAACCTACGAGCAGTACTTC.

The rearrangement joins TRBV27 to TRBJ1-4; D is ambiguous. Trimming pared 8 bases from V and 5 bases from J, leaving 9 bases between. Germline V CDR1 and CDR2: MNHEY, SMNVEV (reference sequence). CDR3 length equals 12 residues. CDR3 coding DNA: TGTGCCAGCCGCCGGGGAAATGAAAAACTGTTTTTT. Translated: CASRRGNEKLFF.

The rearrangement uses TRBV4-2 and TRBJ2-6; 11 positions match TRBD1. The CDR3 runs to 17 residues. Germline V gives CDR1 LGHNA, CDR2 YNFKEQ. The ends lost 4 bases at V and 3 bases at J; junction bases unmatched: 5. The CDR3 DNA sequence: TGTGCCAGCAGCCTAAGGACAGGGGGCAGTGGGGCCAACGTCCTGACTTTC. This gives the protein CASSLRTGGSGANVLTF.

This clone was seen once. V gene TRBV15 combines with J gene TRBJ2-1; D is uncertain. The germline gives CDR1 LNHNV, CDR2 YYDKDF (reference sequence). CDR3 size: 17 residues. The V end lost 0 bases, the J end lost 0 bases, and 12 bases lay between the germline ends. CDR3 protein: CATSRDPMGSSYNEQFF. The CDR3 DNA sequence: TGTGCCACCAGCAGAGACCCCATGGGCAGCTCCTACAATGAGCAGTTCTTC.

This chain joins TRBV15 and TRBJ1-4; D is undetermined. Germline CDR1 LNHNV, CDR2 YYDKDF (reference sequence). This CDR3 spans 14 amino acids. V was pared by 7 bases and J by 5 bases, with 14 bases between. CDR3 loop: CATNDPGGNEKLFF. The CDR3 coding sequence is TGTGCCACCAACGACCCGGGAGGCAATGAAAAACTGTTTTTT.

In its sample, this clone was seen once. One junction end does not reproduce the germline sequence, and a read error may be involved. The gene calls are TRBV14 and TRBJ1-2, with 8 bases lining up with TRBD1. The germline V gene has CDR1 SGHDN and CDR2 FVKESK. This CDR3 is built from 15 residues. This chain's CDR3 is CASSPPGQVTFGCTF. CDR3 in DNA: TGTGCCAGCAGCCCGCCGGGACAGGTTACTTTCGGCTGCACCTTC.

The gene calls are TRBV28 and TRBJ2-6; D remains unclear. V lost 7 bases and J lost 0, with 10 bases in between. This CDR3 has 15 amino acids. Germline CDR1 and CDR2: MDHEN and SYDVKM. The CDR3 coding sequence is TGTGCCAGCAAATCACTACTCTCTGGGGCCAACGTCCTGACTTTC. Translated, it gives CASKSLLSGANVLTF. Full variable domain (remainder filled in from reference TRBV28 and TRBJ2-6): DVKVTQSSRYLVKRTGEKVFLECVQDMDHENMFWYRQDPGLGLRLIYFSYDVKMKEKGDIPEGYSVSREKKERFSLILESASTNQTSMYLCASKSLLSGANVLTFGAGSRLTVL.

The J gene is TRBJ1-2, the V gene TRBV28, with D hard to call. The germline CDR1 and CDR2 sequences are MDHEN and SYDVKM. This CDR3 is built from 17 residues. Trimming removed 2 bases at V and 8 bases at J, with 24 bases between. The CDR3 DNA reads TGTGCCAGCAGTTTACCCACCACCGACGTCGCTCACGGGGGCTACACCTTC. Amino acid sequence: CASSLPTTDVAHGGYTF.

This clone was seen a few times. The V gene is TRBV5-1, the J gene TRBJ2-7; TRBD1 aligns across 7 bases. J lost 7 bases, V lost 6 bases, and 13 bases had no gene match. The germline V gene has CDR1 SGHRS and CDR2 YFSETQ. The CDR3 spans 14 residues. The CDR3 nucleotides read TGCGCCAGCACCCCCACAGGGGCGCCGGGGGAGCAGTACTTC. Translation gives CASTPTGAPGEQYF.